What follows describes a single T cell receptor (beta chain). This sample was taken from a study of technical replicates of blood from four donors. This CDR3 contains 16 residues. The germline V gene has CDR1 SQVTM and CDR2 ANQGSEA. V shed 3 bases and J 0 bases; nucleotides not matched to a gene: 2. Clones were read by immunoSEQ multiplex PCR, and TCRdb kept only the in-frame ones, dropping some. This sample has 59,000 or so clones, with around 93% found just once. This sequence was found in a human donor in good health. Some clones in this sample may be carry-over from other donors' samples. The sequenced sample consisted of PBMCs. V usage is TRBV29-1 and J usage is TRBJ2-6; 10 positions match TRBD1. The CDR3 protein is CSVETGGPSGANVLTF. Here the CDR3 DNA reads TGCAGCGTTGAGACAGGGGGCCCCTCTGGGGCCAACGTCCTGACTTTC.